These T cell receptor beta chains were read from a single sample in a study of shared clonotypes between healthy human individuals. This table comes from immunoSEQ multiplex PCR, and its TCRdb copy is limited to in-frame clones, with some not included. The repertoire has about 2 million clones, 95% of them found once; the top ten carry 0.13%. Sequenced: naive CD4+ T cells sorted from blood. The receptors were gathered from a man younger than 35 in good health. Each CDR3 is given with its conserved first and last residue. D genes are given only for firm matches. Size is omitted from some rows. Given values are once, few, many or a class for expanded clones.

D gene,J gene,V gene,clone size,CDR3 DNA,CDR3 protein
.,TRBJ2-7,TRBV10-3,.,TGTGCCATCAGTTCTTTTGGTAGCTCCTACGAGCAGTACTTC,CAISSFGSSYEQYF
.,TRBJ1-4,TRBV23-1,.,TGCGCCAGCAGTCAGTGCGGGTTTCGGGAAAAACTGTTTTTT,CASSQCGFREKLFF
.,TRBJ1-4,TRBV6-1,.,TGTGCCAGCAGTGAGTTAGTAGAAAAACTGTTTTTT,CASSELVEKLFF
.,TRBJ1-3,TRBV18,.,TGTGCCAGCTCACCAACAGAGGGGGGAAACACCATATATTTT,CASSPTEGGNTIYF
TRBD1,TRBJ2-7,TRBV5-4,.,TGTGCCAGCAGCCTGGCGACGGGACAGCACTACGAGCAGTACTTC,CASSLATGQHYEQYF
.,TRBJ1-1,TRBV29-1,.,TGCAGCGTTGAAGATCCGAAAATTGAAGCTTTCTTT,CSVEDPKIEAFF
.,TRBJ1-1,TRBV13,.,TGTGCCAGCAGCTTAGTGGTTTTTGCGGGGGGTGAAGCTTTCTTT,CASSLVVFAGGEAFF
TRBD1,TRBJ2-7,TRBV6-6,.,TGTGCCAGCAGCCGGCCGGGACAGGGATACGAGCAGTACTTC,CASSRPGQGYEQYF
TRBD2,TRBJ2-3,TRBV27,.,TGTGCCAGCAGGAAGACTAGCGGGCTCACAGATACGCAGTATTTT,CASRKTSGLTDTQYF
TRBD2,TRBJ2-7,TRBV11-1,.,TGTGCCAGCAGCGAGCGACTAGCGGGGAGGAACGAGCAGTACTTC,CASSERLAGRNEQYF
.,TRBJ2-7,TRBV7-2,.,TGTGCCAGCAGCTTGCAGGGAATGAACTACGAGCAGTACTTC,CASSLQGMNYEQYF
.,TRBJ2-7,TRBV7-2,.,TGTGCCAGCAGCTTTCAGGGGAGGTCCGAGCAGTACTTC,CASSFQGRSEQYF
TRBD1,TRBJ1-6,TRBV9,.,TGTGCCAGCAGCGTAGGGCAGGGGGCCCTTAATTCACCCCTCCACTTT,CASSVGQGALNSPLHF
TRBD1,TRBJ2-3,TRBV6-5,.,TGTGCCATCCCGCTGACAGGGGGCACAGATACGCAGTATTTT,CAIPLTGGTDTQYF
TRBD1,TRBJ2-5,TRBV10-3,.,TGTGCCATCAGCCAAGGACAGGGGGCAGAGACCCAGTACTTC,CAISQGQGAETQYF
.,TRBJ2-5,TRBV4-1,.,TGCGCCAGCAGTTACCTCCCGTACCAAGAGACCCAGTACTTC,CASSYLPYQETQYF
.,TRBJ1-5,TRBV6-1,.,TGTGCCAGCAGTGGGGTCAGGAATCAGCCCCAGCATTTT,CASSGVRNQPQHF
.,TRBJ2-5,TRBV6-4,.,TGTGCCAGCAGTGCCAGGGGGGGCGAGACCCAGTACTTC,CASSARGGETQYF
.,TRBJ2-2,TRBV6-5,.,TGTGCCAGCACCCCCGGGGTCAAAGGCACCGGGGAGCTGTTTTTT,CASTPGVKGTGELFF
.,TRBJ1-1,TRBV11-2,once,TGTGCCAGCAGCATAGTAGGGGGGGCAACTGAAGCTTTCTTT,CASSIVGGATEAFF
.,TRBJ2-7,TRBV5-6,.,TGTGCCAGCAGCTGGGACACCCCCTACGAGCAGTACTTC,CASSWDTPYEQYF
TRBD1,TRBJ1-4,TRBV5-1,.,TGCGCCAGCAGCTCAGGCACCCCAGGGGGCGGCTTGGTAACTAATGAAAAACTGTTTTTT,CASSSGTPGGGLVTNEKLFF
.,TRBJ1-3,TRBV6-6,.,TGTGCCAGCAGTTACTCGGGTGGGAACACCATATATTTT,CASSYSGGNTIYF
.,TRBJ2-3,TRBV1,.,TGCACCAGCAGCCAAGATGCACTAGAGGGCACAGATACGCAGTATTTT,CTSSQDALEGTDTQYF
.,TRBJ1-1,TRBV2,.,TGTGCCAGCAAGTGGGACACTGAAGCTTTCTTT,CASKWDTEAFF
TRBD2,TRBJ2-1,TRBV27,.,TGTGCCAGCAGTTTAGGCGGCGGGACTACTTACAATGAGCAGTTCTTC,CASSLGGGTTYNEQFF
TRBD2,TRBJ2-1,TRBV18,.,TGTGCCACCGCACACGACCCTAGCGGGAGAGCTCTCTCCTACAATGAGCAGTTCTTC,CATAHDPSGRALSYNEQFF
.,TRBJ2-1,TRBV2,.,TGTGCCAGCAGTGGGGGCGGAACCTACAATGAGCAGTTCTTC,CASSGGGTYNEQFF
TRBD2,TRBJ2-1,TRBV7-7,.,TGTGCTAGCAGCTTGAGCGGGAGCCCCAACAATGAGCAGTTCTTC,CASSLSGSPNNEQFF
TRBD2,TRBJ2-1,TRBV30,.,TGTGCCTCCCCCCAGGGGAGCGGGAGCAAATACAATGAGCAGTTCTTC,CASPQGSGSKYNEQFF
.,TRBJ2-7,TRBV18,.,TGTGCCAGCTCACCCTGGGGACTCCTAAAGTACGAGCAGTACTTC,CASSPWGLLKYEQYF
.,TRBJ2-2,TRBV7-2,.,TGTGCCAGCAGCCCGGGACCAATACTCACCGGGGAGCTGTTTTTT,CASSPGPILTGELFF
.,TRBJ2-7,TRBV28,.,TGTGCCAGCAGTTTTGAGACAAAACACCCCTACGAGCAGTACTTC,CASSFETKHPYEQYF
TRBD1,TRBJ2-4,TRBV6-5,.,TGTGCCAGCAGTTACTCGAGGGACAGAAAAGCAAACATTCAGTACTTC,CASSYSRDRKANIQYF
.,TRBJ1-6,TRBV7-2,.,TGTGCCAGCAGCCTTAGTAGGGATTTGGTAAATTCACCCCTCCACTTT,CASSLSRDLVNSPLHF
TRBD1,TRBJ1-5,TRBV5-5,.,TGTGCCAGCAGCTTGCAGGGACAGAACAATCAGCCCCAGCATTTT,CASSLQGQNNQPQHF
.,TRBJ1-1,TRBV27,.,TGTGCCAGCACAGACAGGAACACTGAAGCTTTCTTT,CASTDRNTEAFF
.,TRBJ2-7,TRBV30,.,TGTGCCTGGAGTGTAATCGGGTCCGGGTCCGAGCAGTACTTC,CAWSVIGSGSEQYF
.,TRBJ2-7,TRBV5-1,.,TGCGCCAGCAGCTTGGGCGGGAAGAGCTCCTACGAGCAGTACTTC,CASSLGGKSSYEQYF
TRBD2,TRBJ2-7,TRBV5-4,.,TGTGCCAGCACCAGGCGGGGTAGCGGGTCCTACGAGCAGTACTTC,CASTRRGSGSYEQYF
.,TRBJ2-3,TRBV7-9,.,TGTGCCAGCAGCTTAACGATACGGGAACTCACAGATACGCAGTATTTT,CASSLTIRELTDTQYF
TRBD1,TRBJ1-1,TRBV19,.,TGTGCCAGCAAACCGGGACAGGGGAGGATAGGCACTGAAGCTTTCTTT,CASKPGQGRIGTEAFF
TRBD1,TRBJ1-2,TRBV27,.,TGTGCCAGCAGTACAGGGACAGTCGGCTTGGGTGGCTACACCTTC,CASSTGTVGLGGYTF
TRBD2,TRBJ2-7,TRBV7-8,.,TGTGCCAGCAGAGAACGACCGGGACTAGCGGAGCCGCAGGTGCAGTACTTC,CASRERPGLAEPQVQYF
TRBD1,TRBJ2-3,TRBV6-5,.,TGTGCCAGCAGTTACCAGGGGGTAGGCACAGATACGCAGTATTTT,CASSYQGVGTDTQYF
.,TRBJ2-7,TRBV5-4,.,TGTGCCAGCAGCTTGGTAACTGGATTCGGCGAGCAGTACTTC,CASSLVTGFGEQYF
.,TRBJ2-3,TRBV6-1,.,TGTGCCAGCAGTGAAGCGGGGTACACAGATACGCAGTATTTT,CASSEAGYTDTQYF
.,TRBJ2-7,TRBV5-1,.,TGCGCCAGCAGCCTGGACCTCTACGAGCAGTACTTC,CASSLDLYEQYF
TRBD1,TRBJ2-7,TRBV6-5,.,TGTGCCAGCAGTTACTACCCGGACAGGAACGAGCAGTACTTC,CASSYYPDRNEQYF
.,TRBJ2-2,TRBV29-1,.,TGCAGCGCTGGACTTTCGAACACCGGGGAGCTGTTTTTT,CSAGLSNTGELFF
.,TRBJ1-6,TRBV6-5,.,TGTGCCAGCAGTTACTCGGGGCAGGTGGATAATTCACCCCTCCACTTT,CASSYSGQVDNSPLHF
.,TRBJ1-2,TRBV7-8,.,TGTGCCAGCAGCTCCAGGGAGAGGGGCTACACCTTC,CASSSRERGYTF
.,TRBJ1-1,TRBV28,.,TGTGCCAGCAGTCCGCCATTTGCACCGCACAAGCTTTTCTTT,CASSPPFAPHKLFF
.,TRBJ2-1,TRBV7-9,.,TGTGCCAGCAGCCCTCAACAACCCCCGCAGTTCTTC,CASSPQQPPQFF
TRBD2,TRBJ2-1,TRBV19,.,TGTGCCAGTAACAAAGGGACCTTAGCGGGCAATGAGCAGTTCTTC,CASNKGTLAGNEQFF
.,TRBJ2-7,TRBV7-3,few,TGTGCCAGCAGCTCTCCGCGAGGCCCGACCTACGAGCAGTACTTC,CASSSPRGPTYEQYF
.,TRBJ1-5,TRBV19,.,TGTGCCAGTAGTGAAGGGTGGGGACAGCCCCAGCATTTT,CASSEGWGQPQHF